The 10 T cell receptor beta chains given below trace back to one sample, sequenced in a study of T-cell reconstitution after alpha-beta-depleted transplantation in children. Molecular barcoding with unique molecular identifiers was used for the TCRbeta library. TCRdb independently ran MiXCR on the PCR reads; one entry per CDR3 protein. The sample holds approximately 520,000 distinct CDR3 sequences; 32% are singletons and the top ten take about 2.3%. The sequences come from PBMCs from the stem cell graft donor, collected from the stem cell graft. The receptors shown here come from a human donor who donated a stem cell graft to a child with aplastic anemia.

The genes are TRBV11-2 and TRBJ1-5; possible D gene TRBD1, 5 bases. Germline assignment: CDR1 SGHAT and CDR2 FQNNGV. Deletions cut 3 bases from V and 5 bases from J, with 11 bases between. This CDR3 is 14 amino acids long. CDR3: CASSFSRGDQPQHF. The DNA for the CDR3 is TGTGCCAGCAGCTTCAGCAGAGGGGATCAGCCCCAGCATTTT.

This clonotype was detected only a few times. The chain joins TRBV30 to TRBJ2-7; D not resolved. The CDR3 is 11 residues long. From germline, CDR1 is GTSNPN and CDR2 SVGIG (reference sequence). V lost 5 bases and J lost 6, with 11 bases in between. CDR3 nucleotides: TGTGCCTGGGCGACGGCTTCCGAGCAGTACTTC. It specifies CAWATASEQYF.

The chain joins TRBV6-5 to TRBJ2-7; D could derive from TRBD1 or TRBD2 (7 bases each). V was clipped by 4 bases and J by 1 base, with 14 bases between them. The CDR3 consists of 15 residues. Per germline, CDR1 MNHEY and CDR2 SVGAGI. The CDR3 here is CASSSRGGESYEQYF. The CDR3, as DNA: TGTGCCAGCAGTTCCAGGGGGGGCGAGTCCTACGAGCAGTACTTC.

The chain uses TRBV20-1 and TRBJ2-7, with D possibly matching TRBD1 (5 bases). Germline CDR1 is DFQATT and CDR2 is SNEGSKA (reference sequence). The germline V and J ends were trimmed by 3 bases and 6 bases, with 15 bases remaining between them. CDR3 length: 13 residues. The CDR3 coding sequence is TGCAGTGCTAGGCGACGCCAGGGTTCCGAGCAGTACGTC. Protein product: CSARRRQGSEQYV.

As concerns this clonotype: The CDR3 ends on some other residue instead of the conserved phenylalanine or tryptophan, so this is likely a read error. The chain combines TRBV28 with TRBJ2-2, with D possibly TRBD1 on 6 matching bases. CDR3 length: 19 amino acids. The germline V gene has CDR1 MDHEN and CDR2 SYDVKM. The V end was cut by 3 bases, the J end by 2 bases, with 22 bases between. CDR3 in DNA: TGTGCCAGCAGTTTTCTATCACCTTTAAGGACAGTTAACACCGGGGAGCTGTTTATT. It is translated as CASSFLSPLRTVNTGELFI.

The chain links TRBV7-2 to TRBJ2-3; TRBD2 aligns across 10 bases. With 3 bases clipped from V and 5 bases from J, the junction kept 2 bases outside the gene matches. This CDR3 spans 14 amino acids. Germline values: CDR1 SGHTA, CDR2 FQGNSA. The CDR3 sequence: CASSLRLAGDTQYF. CDR3 nucleotides: TGTGCCAGCAGCTTGCGACTAGCGGGAGATACGCAGTATTTT.

The CDR3 sequence: CASSLEGHSNQPQHF. The CDR3 bases are TGTGCCAGCAGCTTAGAAGGGCATAGCAATCAGCCCCAGCATTTT. The chain carries TRBV7-9 and TRBJ1-5; no firm D call. This CDR3 is built from 15 residues. Trimming removed 1 base from V and 0 bases from J, with 7 bases in between. From germline, CDR1 is SEHNR and CDR2 FQNEAQ (reference sequence).

This clonotype was observed a handful of times. The rearrangement links TRBV7-2 to TRBJ1-2, with TRBD1 identical over 8 bases. Germline V CDR1 and CDR2: SGHTA, FQGNSA. This CDR3 contains 15 residues. The V segment lost 3 bases and the J segment 4 bases; nucleotides outside the gene matches: 7. The CDR3 here is CASSFPGGEGYGYTF. CDR3 sequence (DNA): TGTGCCAGCAGCTTTCCAGGGGGCGAGGGCTATGGCTACACCTTC.

The chain recombines TRBV3-1 with TRBJ1-4, with 8 bases that match TRBD1. Per the germline V gene, CDR1 is LGHDT and CDR2 is YNNKEL (reference sequence). This CDR3 contains 15 residues. J lost 1 base, V lost 4 bases, and 2 bases had no gene match. CDR3 in amino acids: CASSRQGRTNEKLFF. The CDR3 DNA reads as TGTGCCAGCAGCCGACAGGGGAGAACTAATGAAAAACTGTTTTTT.

The chain carries TRBV6-1 and TRBJ1-5; 10 bases agree with TRBD1. The V gene's germline CDR1 is MNHNS and CDR2 SASEGT. The CDR3 is 14 residues long. Trimming cost V 5 bases and J 7 bases; bases outside gene matches: 5. This CDR3 reads CASSKDRGVQPQHF. The CDR3 region has the DNA TGTGCCAGCAGTAAGGACAGGGGGGTCCAGCCCCAGCATTTT.